A selection of T cell receptor beta chains follows, all from one sample in a study of Graves' ophthalmopathy and Graves' hyperthyroidism. One entry per CDR3 protein, called by TCRdb with MiXCR from the multiplex PCR reads. The sample contains some 1.1 million distinct CDR3 sequences, less than 45% of which appear only once. Sequenced sample: peripheral blood or thyroid tissue (not recorded which). The receptors come from an adult man with Graves' hyperthyroidism. Both conserved end residues are part of each CDR3. Each record gives: CDR3 protein, V gene.

CAISQERRSGNTIYF | TRBV10-3
CAWSEDSGQPQHF | TRBV30
CASSQDLAPGQQETQYF | TRBV4-3
CASRSGTGARLLF | TRBV7-8
CASTAYSYNEQFF | TRBV2
CSASWETQYF | TRBV20-1
CSATTAFQQETQYF | TRBV20-1
CASSAVGAETQYF | TRBV2
CSARTGTNSPLHF | TRBV20-1
CASRLDQRSHYEQYF | TRBV4-1
CAIGGTGDNSPLHF | TRBV10-3
CASSPDRVALETQYF | TRBV7-2
CAISPEDGANVLTF | TRBV10-3
CSVRGQDSGPQHF | TRBV29-1
CASSLALPSGDTGELFF | TRBV7-6
CASSEGAGRNYEQYF | TRBV9
CASSEPDANYGYTF | TRBV10-2
CAISAGTGGDEKLFF | TRBV10-3
CSVEGGGDTGELFF | TRBV29-1
CASTPRDRGLYSNTGELFF | TRBV19
CASSTLDREETQYF | TRBV19
CASKGADQETQYF | TRBV27
CASRRIRQETQYF | TRBV6-2/TRBV6-3
CSLGGLAGEQYF | TRBV29-1
CASKARGNEKLFF | TRBV5-1
CASSPNRGRTEAFF | TRBV25-1
CASSSQGQETQYF | TRBV5-1
CSFSVVGGEQYF | TRBV20-1
CASSPRQGAANTEAFF | TRBV5-1
CASRTSPSSYEQYF | TRBV2
CASSPTVTGQGATGLHF | TRBV7-9
CASSQGTGVHEQYF | TRBV14
CASSPAPGVGNTIYF | TRBV9
CASSAGAGQPQHF | TRBV7-2
CASSYLGQGNTEAFF | TRBV6-5
CAIAPDWGATEAFF | TRBV10-3
CASTRDWTYEQYF | TRBV10-3
CANLGTGLGYTF | TRBV2
CASSLWGFSNQPQHF | TRBV7-2
CASMKALQPQHF | TRBV6-6
CAISERTGGLYEQYF | TRBV10-3
CASSFEGVGEQYF | TRBV11-2
CASSFAGAREQYF | TRBV7-9
CASSKTGGLVYEQYF | TRBV10-2
CASSFAQHIYEQYF | TRBV7-9
CASKIQGDTGELFF | TRBV25-1
CAWSVLEGTEAFF | TRBV30
CASNPQGFNQPQHF | TRBV16
CASSPGTSGGLETQYF | TRBV7-8
CASSTGLTEQYF | TRBV19
CASSSKAWTSNPSFHEQYF | TRBV7-9
CSARLRDRDHYGYTF | TRBV20-1
CSTGENSNQPQHF | TRBV29-1
CASSRAGGTGYTF | TRBV3-1
CASSQVLADTSYEQYF | TRBV4-3
CASGPTSGRTDTQYF | TRBV7-2
CASSQTLAKYEQYF | TRBV11-2